A selection of T cell receptor beta chains follows, all from one sample in a study of cytomegalovirus exposure and HLA in healthy donors. Here immunoSEQ multiplex PCR was the method, and the copy in TCRdb shows in-frame clones only, minus some. This sample has 200,000 to 250,000 clones, with less than 85% found just once. Sequenced material: PBMCs. The receptors here all came from a man in his late teens or twenties in good health and CMV-seronegative. CDR3s include the opening cysteine and the closing phenylalanine or tryptophan. Each record gives: V gene, J gene, D gene, clone size, CDR3 protein, CDR3 DNA. A D gene is named only where the DNA matches it firmly. Expanded clones are given a class, and other clones once, few, many or no size at all.

>TRBV28|TRBJ2-7|TRBD1|few
CASSLNRDRGIYEQYF
TGTGCCAGCAGCTTAAACCGGGACAGAGGGATCTACGAGCAGTACTTC
>TRBV6-1|TRBJ2-7|TRBD2|NA
CASSVGLAGVEYF
TGTGCCAGCAGTGTCGGACTAGCGGGAGTAGAGTACTTC
>TRBV5-1|TRBJ2-5|TRBD2|NA
CASSTGTPGGPAKTQYF
TGCGCCAGCAGCACCGGGACTCCGGGAGGGCCGGCGAAGACCCAGTACTTC
>TRBV4-2|TRBJ1-1|TRBD1|few
CASSRPGTGQRDTEAFF
TGTGCCAGCAGCCGGCCCGGGACAGGGCAAAGGGACACTGAAGCTTTCTTT
>TRBV6-5|TRBJ2-1|NA|NA
CASSYGPQRVSEQFF
TGTGCCAGCAGTTACGGGCCACAGCGGGTCAGTGAGCAGTTCTTC
>TRBV19|TRBJ2-7|NA|NA
CASSMVALPTYEQYF
TGTGCCAGTAGTATGGTAGCGCTTCCTACCTACGAGCAGTACTTC
>TRBV7-9|TRBJ2-7|NA|few
CSSSPLLEQYF
TGTTCCAGCAGCCCCCTACTCGAGCAGTACTTC
>TRBV28|TRBJ1-2|NA|NA
CASSFGGAQDYGYTF
TGTGCCAGCAGTTTCGGGGGGGCGCAGGACTATGGCTACACCTTC
>TRBV10-1|TRBJ1-1|TRBD1|NA
CASSDFGTGDTEAFF
TGCGCCAGCAGTGATTTTGGGACAGGGGACACTGAAGCTTTCTTT
>TRBV11-2|TRBJ2-7|NA|NA
CASTPGMGLSGYEQYF
TGTGCCAGCACCCCAGGCATGGGACTCAGCGGCTACGAGCAGTACTTC
>TRBV7-2|TRBJ2-7|NA|NA
CASSPTIGTYEQYF
TGTGCCAGCAGCCCAACAATAGGGACTTACGAGCAGTACTTT
>TRBV4-2|TRBJ2-7|NA|NA
CASSQTILFGRASYEQYF
TGTGCCAGCAGCCAGACGATCCTGTTTGGCAGGGCTTCCTACGAGCAGTACTTC
>TRBV6-5|TRBJ2-5|NA|NA
CASSYTSDVRETQYF
TGTGCCAGCAGTTACACCTCCGACGTGAGGGAGACCCAGTACTTC
>TRBV4-1|TRBJ2-5|NA|NA
CASSPMRSNGRETQYF
TGCGCCAGCAGCCCGATGAGGTCCAATGGGAGAGAGACCCAGTACTTC
>TRBV7-2|TRBJ1-4|TRBD1|once
CASSPGQGEKLFF
TGTGCCAGCAGCCCCGGACAGGGTGAAAAACTGTTTTTT
>TRBV25-1|TRBJ2-3|TRBD2|once
CASSGSVLAGAGDTQYF
TGTGCCAGCAGTGGTAGTGTACTAGCGGGAGCTGGGGATACGCAGTATTTT
>TRBV6-5|TRBJ1-5|TRBD1|NA
CASSEGGLYQPQHF
TGTGCCAGCAGTGAAGGGGGCCTTTATCAGCCCCAGCATTTT
>TRBV29-1|TRBJ2-2|NA|NA
CSVFYKSPGELFF
TGCAGCGTTTTCTATAAAAGCCCCGGGGAGCTGTTTTTT
>TRBV18|TRBJ1-3|NA|NA
CASSLVQGSGNTIYF
TGTGCCAGCTCACTCGTCCAGGGGTCCGGAAACACCATATATTTT
>TRBV29-1|TRBJ1-2|TRBD1|NA
CSVELQGAYGYTF
TGCAGCGTTGAACTACAGGGGGCCTATGGCTACACCTTC
>TRBV27|TRBJ2-2|NA|few
CASSRDFSNTGELFF
TGTGCCAGCAGCAGGGACTTTTCGAACACCGGGGAGCTGTTTTTT
>TRBV9|TRBJ2-1|NA|NA
CASSVRGSEGINEQFF
TGTGCCAGCAGCGTTAGGGGGAGCGAAGGTATCAATGAGCAGTTCTTC
>TRBV5-1|TRBJ2-1|TRBD1|NA
CASSFGTAAEQFF
TGCGCCAGCAGCTTCGGGACAGCGGCTGAGCAGTTCTTC
>TRBV7-3|TRBJ2-2|NA|NA
CASSLVGAGELFF
TGTGCCAGCAGCTTAGTGGGCGCCGGGGAGCTGTTTTTT
>TRBV14|TRBJ2-1|NA|NA
CASSQGALNNEQFF
TGTGCCAGCAGCCAAGGAGCCCTTAACAATGAGCAGTTCTTC
>TRBV5-5|TRBJ2-2|NA|NA
CASSLSVRVAPGELFF
TGTGCCAGCAGCTTGAGTGTGAGGGTGGCTCCCGGGGAGCTGTTTTTT
>TRBV6-5|TRBJ1-5|NA|few
CASSYSSGFDQPQHF
TGTGCCAGCAGTTACTCATCGGGGTTCGATCAGCCCCAGCATTTT
>TRBV9|TRBJ2-3|NA|NA
CASSAQGPSTDTQYF
TGTGCCAGCAGCGCACAGGGCCCCAGCACAGATACGCAGTATTTT
>TRBV2|TRBJ2-7|TRBD1|NA
CASSRQGVDEQYF
TGTGCCAGCAGTAGACAGGGAGTGGACGAGCAGTACTTC
>TRBV25-1|TRBJ2-3|TRBD2|NA
CASSEYSTSGRETDTQYF
TGTGCCAGCAGTGAATACTCTACTAGCGGGAGGGAGACAGATACGCAGTATTTT
>TRBV19|TRBJ1-1|NA|NA
CASSSHGGGNTEAFF
TGTGCCAGTAGTTCCCACGGCGGTGGGAACACTGAAGCTTTCTTT
>TRBV15|TRBJ2-1|NA|NA
CATSRRPEGRDSYNEQFF
TGTGCCACCAGCAGGCGCCCCGAGGGGCGGGACTCCTACAATGAGCAGTTCTTC
>TRBV6-1|TRBJ1-2|TRBD1|NA
CASSEADRKFYGYTF
TGTGCCAGCAGTGAAGCGGACAGGAAATTTTATGGCTACACCTTC
>TRBV7-8|TRBJ2-7|TRBD2|NA
CASSSRLAGGRHEQYF
TGTGCCAGCAGCTCGAGACTAGCGGGAGGGCGCCACGAGCAGTACTTC
>TRBV5-5|TRBJ1-6|NA|NA
CASSSREGYNSPLHF
TGTGCCAGCAGCTCCCGGGAGGGTTATAATTCACCCCTCCACTTT
>TRBV19|TRBJ2-7|TRBD2|NA
CASSTTSGSPSSYEQYF
TGTGCCAGTAGTACGACTAGCGGGAGCCCTAGCTCCTACGAGCAGTACTTC
>TRBV29-1|TRBJ1-1|NA|once
CSVVEAILEAFF
TGCAGCGTTGTCGAGGCTATTCTTGAAGCTTTCTTT
>TRBV27|TRBJ2-6|NA|NA
CASSLWPVSGANILTF
TGTGCCAGCAGTTTATGGCCGGTCTCTGGGGCCAACATCCTGACTTTC
>TRBV6-1|TRBJ2-7|TRBD2|NA
CASSGGTSGSYEQYF
TGTGCCAGCAGTGGAGGGACTAGCGGAAGCTACGAGCAGTACTTC
>TRBV19|TRBJ1-1|TRBD1|NA
CASSIDPGTGYVNTEAFF
TGTGCCAGTAGTATAGACCCCGGGACAGGGTATGTGAACACTGAAGCTTTCTTT
>TRBV5-1|TRBJ1-2|TRBD1|NA
CASRSDGTGKHTNYGYTF
TGCGCCAGCAGGTCTGACGGGACAGGGAAACATACTAACTATGGCTACACCTTC
>TRBV19|TRBJ1-2|NA|NA
CASSTDRRDYGYTF
TGTGCCAGTAGTACCGACAGGAGAGACTATGGCTACACCTTC
>TRBV27|TRBJ2-7|TRBD2|few
CASSMWTSGRHEQYF
TGTGCCAGCAGTATGTGGACTAGCGGGAGACACGAGCAGTACTTC
>TRBV4-1|TRBJ2-1|NA|once
CASSQDPLAISNEQFF
TGCGCCAGCAGCCAAGACCCACTAGCTATCAGTAATGAGCAGTTCTTC
>TRBV5-1|TRBJ1-2|NA|NA
CASSGSGGYTF
TGCGCCAGCAGCGGTTCCGGGGGCTACACCTTC
>TRBV5-1|TRBJ2-2|TRBD2|NA
CASSPRTSLETGELFF
TGCGCCAGCAGCCCCCGGACTAGCTTAGAAACCGGGGAGCTGTTTTTT
>TRBV20-1|TRBJ1-2|NA|NA
CSATGNYGYTF
TGCAGTGCTACAGGGAACTATGGCTACACCTTC
>TRBV14|TRBJ1-3|NA|NA
CASSPTPSAGSGNTIYF
TGTGCCAGCAGCCCCACCCCGTCTGCAGGCTCTGGAAACACCATATATTTT
>TRBV6-1|TRBJ2-7|TRBD1|NA
CASSENRGGEQYF
TGTGCCAGCAGTGAAAACAGGGGTGGCGAGCAGTACTTC
>TRBV5-1|TRBJ2-4|NA|NA
CASSSGSFGKGKNIQYF
TGCGCCAGCAGCTCCGGGAGCTTTGGAAAAGGCAAAAACATTCAGTACTTC
>TRBV6-6|TRBJ1-5|NA|NA
CASSPYHQPQHF
TGTGCCAGCAGTCCCTACCATCAGCCCCAGCATTTT